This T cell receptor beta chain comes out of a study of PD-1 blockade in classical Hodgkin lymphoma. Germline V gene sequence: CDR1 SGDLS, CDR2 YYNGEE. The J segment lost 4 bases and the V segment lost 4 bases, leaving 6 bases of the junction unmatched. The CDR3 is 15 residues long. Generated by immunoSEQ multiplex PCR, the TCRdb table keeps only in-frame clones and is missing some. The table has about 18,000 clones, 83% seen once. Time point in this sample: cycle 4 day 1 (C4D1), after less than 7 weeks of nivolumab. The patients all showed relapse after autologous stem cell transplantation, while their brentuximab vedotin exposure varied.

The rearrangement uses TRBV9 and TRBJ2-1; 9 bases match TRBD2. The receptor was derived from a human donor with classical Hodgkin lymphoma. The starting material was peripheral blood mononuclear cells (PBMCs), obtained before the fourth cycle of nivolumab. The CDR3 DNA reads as TGTGCCAGCAGCTTAGCGGGGGCCGATTACAATGAGCAGTTCTTC. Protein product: CASSLAGADYNEQFF.